This TCR beta chain stems from a study of tumor-infiltrating lymphocytes in primary liver carcinoma. The source material, 20-30 mg of unsorted bulk tissue, was used to co-extract RNA and DNA. V gave up 0 bases and J gave up 5 bases; unmatched junction bases: 14. CDR3 size: 20 residues. Germline V gene data show CDR1 as SGHKS and CDR2 as YYEKEE (reference sequence). Overall study findings and caveats: Reduced overlap was seen in tumor-adjacent and tumor-blood pairs versus tumor region pairs.

Constant-region priming of around 500 ng total RNA yielded TCR beta cDNA. Three rounds of nested multiplex PCR with slightly modified ARM-PCR produced TCR beta libraries. For roughly 11 cycles apiece, the opening two PCR rounds ran with TRBV1-TRBV30 forward primers and a C-beta reverse primer. One entry per CDR3 protein results from TCRdb running MiXCR on the multiplex PCR reads. The table has more than 55,000 distinct CDR3 sequences, just over 70% seen once. This clonotype occurred a few times. Its antigen is undetermined. This may arise from a read error, as a much more abundant clone is one base away.

Sequencing input: liver tumor tissue from sampling region 2. Documented subset: tumor region T2, inferior pole. This rearrangement joins TRBV5-5 to TRBJ2-3, with 14 bases aligning to TRBD2. The TCR was taken from a man in his forties or fifties with primary liver carcinoma and hepatitis B virus infection. In DNA form, the CDR3 reads TGTGCCAGCAGCTTGGCTCCACCCGGGACTAGCGGGAGTGGTATAGATACGCAGTATTTT. Translation: CASSLAPPGTSGSGIDTQYF.